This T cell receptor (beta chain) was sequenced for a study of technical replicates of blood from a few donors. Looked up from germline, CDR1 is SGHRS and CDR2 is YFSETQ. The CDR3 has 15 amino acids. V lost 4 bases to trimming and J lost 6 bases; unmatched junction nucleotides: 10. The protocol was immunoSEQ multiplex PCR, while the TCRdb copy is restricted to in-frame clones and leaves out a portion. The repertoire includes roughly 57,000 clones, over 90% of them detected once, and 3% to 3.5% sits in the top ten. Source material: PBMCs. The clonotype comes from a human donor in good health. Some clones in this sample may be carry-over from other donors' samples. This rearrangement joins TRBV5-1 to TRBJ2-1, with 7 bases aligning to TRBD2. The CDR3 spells CASSTRDYLLNEQFF. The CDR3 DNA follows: TGCGCCAGCAGCACAAGGGACTACCTCCTCAATGAGCAGTTCTTC.